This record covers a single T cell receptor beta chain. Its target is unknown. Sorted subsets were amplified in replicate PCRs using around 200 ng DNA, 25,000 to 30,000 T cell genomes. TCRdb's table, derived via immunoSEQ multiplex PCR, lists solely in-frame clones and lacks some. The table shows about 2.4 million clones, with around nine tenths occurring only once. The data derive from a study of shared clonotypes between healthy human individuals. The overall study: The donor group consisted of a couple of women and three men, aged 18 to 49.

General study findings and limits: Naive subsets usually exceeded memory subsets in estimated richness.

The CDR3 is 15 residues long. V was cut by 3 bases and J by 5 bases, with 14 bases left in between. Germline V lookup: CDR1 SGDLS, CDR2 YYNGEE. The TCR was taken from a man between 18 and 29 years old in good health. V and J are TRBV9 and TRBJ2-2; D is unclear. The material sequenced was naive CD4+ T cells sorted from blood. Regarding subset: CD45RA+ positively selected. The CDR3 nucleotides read TGTGCCAGCAGCGGGGTTCCGGCGGATACCGGGGAGCTGTTTTTT. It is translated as CASSGVPADTGELFF.